Here is one T cell receptor (beta chain) with its context. CDR3 length: 14 amino acids. Germline values: CDR1 MNHEY, CDR2 SVGAGI. Losses at the gene ends were 5 bases for V and 3 bases for J; bases not matched to a gene: 5. This sample was included in a study of cytomegalovirus exposure and HLA in healthy donors. This PCR relied on a set of 60 Vbeta primers and 13 Jbeta primers. Method: immunoSEQ multiplex PCR; TCRdb's copy keeps in-frame clones and lacks some. The table lists 200,000 or so clones, with 0.74% in the top ten. The V and J genes are TRBV6-5 and TRBJ1-1, with 8 bases lining up with TRBD1. The specimen was PBMCs. The sequence was obtained from a boy aged 10-17 years in good health and CMV-seronegative. The CDR3 region has the DNA TGTGCCAGCAGTATAACAGGGGGGGACACTGAAGCTTTCTTT. Its translation: CASSITGGDTEAFF.